The T cell receptor beta chain under discussion was sequenced for a study of long-term antiretroviral therapy in people with HIV. A word on this clone: Its specificity is not known.

The CDR3 has 19 residues. Germline V gives CDR1 SEHNR, CDR2 FQNEAQ (reference sequence). Unmatched junction bases numbered 15, after V lost 5 bases and J lost 5 bases. Survey-level resolution applied to immunoSEQ assay v3.0. The table came from immunoSEQ multiplex PCR; TCRdb's copy has only in-frame clones and leaves some out. The sample contains over 15,000 clones, around 80% of which appear only once. The study, taken as a whole, reports: Dominance of pre-ART expanded clones persisted, fluctuating and often declining after ART.

PBMC samples from each donor numbered at least one pre-ART and at least two post-ART. People in the study who had HIV all got their treatment in the United States. Each specimen consisted of roughly 0.9-10 million cryopreserved PBMC prior to extraction of DNA. Sequenced material: unsorted PBMCs, taken 0.1 years before starting antiretroviral therapy. The rearrangement uses TRBV7-9 and TRBJ2-1; 13 bases match TRBD2. This sequence originates from a man between 18 and 29 years old with HIV. Written as DNA, the CDR3 is TGTGCCAGCAGCCCCGGACTAGCGGGGGCTTTGGGTTTTGACAATGAGCAGTTCTTC. It specifies CASSPGLAGALGFDNEQFF.